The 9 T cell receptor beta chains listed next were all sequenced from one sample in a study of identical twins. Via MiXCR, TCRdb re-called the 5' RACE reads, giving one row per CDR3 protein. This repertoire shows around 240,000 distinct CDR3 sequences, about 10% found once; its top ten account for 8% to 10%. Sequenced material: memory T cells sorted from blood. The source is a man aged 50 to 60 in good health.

The CDR3: CASSPSHRNNQPQHF. DNA of the CDR3: TGTGCCAGCAGCCCAAGTCACCGGAACAATCAGCCCCAGCATTTT. The rearrangement joins TRBV5-8 to TRBJ1-5; D is unresolved. V was trimmed by 4 bases and J by 3 bases, leaving 14 bases between them. This CDR3 has 15 residues. Germline CDR1 SGHTS, CDR2 YDEGEE.

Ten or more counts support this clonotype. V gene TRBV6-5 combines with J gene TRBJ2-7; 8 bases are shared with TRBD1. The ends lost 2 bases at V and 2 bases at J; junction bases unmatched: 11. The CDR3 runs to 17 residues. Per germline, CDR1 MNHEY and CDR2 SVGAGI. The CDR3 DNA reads TGTGCCAGCAGTTACCCCCTGGACAGGGCGAACCCCTACGAGCAGTACTTC. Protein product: CASSYPLDRANPYEQYF.

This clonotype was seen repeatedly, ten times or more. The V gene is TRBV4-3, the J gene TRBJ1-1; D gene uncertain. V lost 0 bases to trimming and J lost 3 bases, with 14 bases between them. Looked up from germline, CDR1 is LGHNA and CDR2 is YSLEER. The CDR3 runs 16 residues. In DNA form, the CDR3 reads TGCGCCAGCAGCCAAGATTATTGGGGTCGGGACACTGAAGCTTTCTTT. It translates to CASSQDYWGRDTEAFF.

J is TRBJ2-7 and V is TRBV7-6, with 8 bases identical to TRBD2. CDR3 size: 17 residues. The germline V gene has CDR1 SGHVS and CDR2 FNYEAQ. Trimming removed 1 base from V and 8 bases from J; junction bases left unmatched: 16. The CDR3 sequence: CASSLGVIAGPTTQQYF. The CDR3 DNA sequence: TGTGCCAGCAGCTTAGGGGTCATAGCGGGACCAACCACCCAGCAGTACTTC.

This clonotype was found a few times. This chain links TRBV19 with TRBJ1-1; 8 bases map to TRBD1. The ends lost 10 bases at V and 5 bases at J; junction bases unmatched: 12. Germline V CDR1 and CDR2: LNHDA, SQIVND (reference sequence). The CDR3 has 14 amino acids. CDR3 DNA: TGTGCCACTCCTTCTGGACAGGGAGAGACTGAAGCTTTCTTT. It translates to CATPSGQGETEAFF.

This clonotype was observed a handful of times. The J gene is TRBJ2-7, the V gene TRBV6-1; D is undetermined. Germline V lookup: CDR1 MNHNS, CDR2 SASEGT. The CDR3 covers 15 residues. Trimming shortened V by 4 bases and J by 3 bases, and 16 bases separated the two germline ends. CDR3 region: CASSAAPDPNYEQYF. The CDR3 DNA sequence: TGTGCCAGCAGTGCGGCCCCCGACCCAAACTACGAGCAGTACTTC.

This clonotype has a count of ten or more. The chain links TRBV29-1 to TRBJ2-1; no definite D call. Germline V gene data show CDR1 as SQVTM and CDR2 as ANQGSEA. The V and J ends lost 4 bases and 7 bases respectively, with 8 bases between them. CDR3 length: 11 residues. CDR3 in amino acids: CSVGRINEQFF. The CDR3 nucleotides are TGCAGCGTTGGGCGTATTAATGAGCAGTTCTTC.

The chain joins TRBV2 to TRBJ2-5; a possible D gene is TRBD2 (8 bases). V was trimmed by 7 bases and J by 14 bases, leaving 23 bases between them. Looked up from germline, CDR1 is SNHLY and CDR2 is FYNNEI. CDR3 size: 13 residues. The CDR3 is CASNSGGGTEFYF. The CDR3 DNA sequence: TGTGCCAGCAACAGCGGGGGCGGGACAGAATTTTACTTC.

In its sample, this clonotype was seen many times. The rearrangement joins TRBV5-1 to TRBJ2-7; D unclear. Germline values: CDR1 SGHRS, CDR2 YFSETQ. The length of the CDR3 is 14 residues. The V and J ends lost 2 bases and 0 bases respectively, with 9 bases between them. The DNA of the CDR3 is TGCGCCAGCAGCTTAGTAATGAGCTCCTACGAGCAGTACTTC. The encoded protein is CASSLVMSSYEQYF. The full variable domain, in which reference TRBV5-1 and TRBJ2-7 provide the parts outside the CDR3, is KAGVTQTPRYLIKTRGQQVTLSCSPISGHRSVSWYQQTPGQGLQFLFEYFSETQRNKGNFPGRFSGRQFSNSRSEMNVSTLELGDSALYLCASSLVMSSYEQYFGPGTRLTVT.